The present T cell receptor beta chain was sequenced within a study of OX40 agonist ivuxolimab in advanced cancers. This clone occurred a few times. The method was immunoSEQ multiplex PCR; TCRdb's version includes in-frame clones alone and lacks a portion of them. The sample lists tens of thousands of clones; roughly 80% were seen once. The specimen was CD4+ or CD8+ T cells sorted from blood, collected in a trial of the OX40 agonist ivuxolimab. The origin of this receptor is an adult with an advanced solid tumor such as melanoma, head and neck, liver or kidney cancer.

The DNA of the CDR3 is TGTGCCAGCAGCGAAGGTGGCGAGCAGTACTTC. Protein: CASSEGGEQYF. The chain has TRBV11-3 and TRBJ2-7; D unclear. CDR1 and CDR2 from the germline V gene are SGHNT and YENEEA. The V end was cut by 5 bases, the J end by 6 bases, with 8 bases between. The CDR3 length is 11 residues.